The 26 T cell receptor beta chains listed next were all sequenced from one sample in a study of blood T cell repertoires in COVID-19. Assay: immunoSEQ multiplex PCR; the TCRdb copy retains only in-frame clones and omits some. The table records about 57,000 clones, 80% to 90% of them present only once. Sample: PBMCs or T cells enriched from blood (not recorded which). Source of these receptors: a woman aged 40 to 49 with acute COVID-19.

This clone was counted between two and nine times. The CDR3 loop reads CASSAQGIGYTF. The CDR3 nucleotides are TGTGCCAGCAGTGCTCAGGGAATAGGCTACACCTTC. This chain links TRBV25-1 with TRBJ1-2, with D perhaps TRBD1 (5 bases). V lost 4 bases, J lost 8 bases, and 11 bases lay in between. The CDR3 is 12 residues long. Germline CDR1 reads MGHDK; CDR2 reads SYGVNS.

The chain employs TRBV5-1 and TRBJ1-4; 8 bases line up with TRBD1. The V segment lost 0 bases and the J segment 6 bases; nucleotides outside the gene matches: 10. From germline, CDR1 is SGHRS and CDR2 YFSETQ. This CDR3 has 17 amino acids. CDR3 DNA: TGCGCCAGCAGCTTGGCTGGACAGGGAAGAGGGGATGAAAAACTGTTTTTT. Residues: CASSLAGQGRGDEKLFF. Full variable domain (outside the CDR3, taken from reference TRBV5-1 and TRBJ1-4): KAGVTQTPRYLIKTRGQQVTLSCSPISGHRSVSWYQQTPGQGLQFLFEYFSETQRNKGNFPGRFSGRQFSNSRSEMNVSTLELGDSALYLCASSLAGQGRGDEKLFFGSGTQLSVL.

The rearrangement joins TRBV7-9 to TRBJ2-3, with 8 bases that match TRBD2. V was pared by 5 bases and J by 1 base, with 2 bases of the junction left unmatched. Germline V lookup: CDR1 SEHNR, CDR2 FQNEAQ (reference sequence). The CDR3 spans 14 residues. The CDR3 reads CASSRSGGTDTQYF. DNA for the CDR3: TGTGCCAGCAGCCGTAGCGGGGGCACAGATACGCAGTATTTT.

The genes are TRBV12-3 or TRBV12-4 and TRBJ1-1; TRBD1 agrees at 8 bases. The V gene end was trimmed by 8 bases and the J gene end by 6 bases; junction bases not matched to a gene: 5. The CDR3 runs 12 residues. The CDR3 DNA sequence: TGTGCCAGCTCAACAGGGGGGCCTGAAGCTTTCTTT. Translation gives CASSTGGPEAFF.

CDR3 residues: CASSQDRDHQPQHF. Written as DNA, the CDR3 is TGTGCCAGCAGCCAGGACAGGGATCATCAGCCCCAGCATTTT. The rearrangement uses TRBV6-5 and TRBJ1-5; 8 bases line up with TRBD1. This CDR3 has 14 amino acids. CDR1 MNHEY and CDR2 SVGAGI come from the germline V gene. With 6 bases clipped from V and 5 bases from J, the junction kept 6 bases outside the gene matches.

This clone was detected only once. The chain combines TRBV29-1 with TRBJ2-3; D call uncertain. Trimming shortened V by 4 bases and J by 6 bases, and 8 bases separated the two germline ends. Per germline, CDR1 SQVTM and CDR2 ANQGSEA. The CDR3 extends over 11 amino acids. For the CDR3, the DNA is TGCAGCGTTGGCCTCGGGGATACGCAGTATTTT. It yields the protein CSVGLGDTQYF.

V gene TRBV27 combines with J gene TRBJ2-1; 7 bases fit TRBD1. After removal of 5 bases from V and 12 bases from J, the junction contained 7 bases not matched to a gene. The CDR3 consists of 12 residues. Germline-derived CDR1 and CDR2 are MNHEY and SMNVEV (reference sequence). The CDR3 region is CASSAIPGGQFF. The CDR3, as DNA: TGTGCCAGCAGTGCCATTCCAGGGGGGCAGTTCTTC.

This clone was observed once. The chain uses TRBV11-3 and TRBJ2-7; a possible D gene is TRBD2 (6 bases). V lost 4 bases to trimming and J lost 3 bases, with 10 bases between them. This CDR3 is built from 13 residues. Germline-derived CDR1 and CDR2 are SGHNT and YENEEA. The CDR3 coding sequence is TGTGCCAGCAGCTCCCGACTAGACTACGAGCAGTACTTC. Its translation: CASSSRLDYEQYF.

The chain carries TRBV7-8 and TRBJ2-7; weak D call: TRBD1 (6 bases). V dropped 3 bases and J dropped 2 bases, with 14 bases sitting between them. This CDR3 contains 15 residues. Germline V gives CDR1 SGHVS, CDR2 FQNEAQ. CDR3 nucleotide sequence: TGTGCCAGCAGCTTTACAGGGACCCTTCCCTACGAGCAGTACTTC. Residues: CASSFTGTLPYEQYF.

The chain uses TRBV9 and TRBJ2-1; a possible D gene is TRBD2 (6 bases). Trimming took 7 bases from V and 5 from J, leaving 13 bases between them. There are 13 residues in the CDR3. Per the germline V gene, CDR1 is SGDLS and CDR2 is YYNGEE. CDR3 amino acids: CASSVWGDNEQFF. In DNA form, the CDR3 reads TGTGCCAGCTCAGTTTGGGGGGACAATGAGCAGTTCTTC.

This chain links TRBV7-9 with TRBJ1-5, with TRBD1 matching over 7 bases. V lost 3 bases and J lost 4; bases outside the gene matches: 6. The length of the CDR3 is 15 residues. CDR1 SEHNR and CDR2 FQNEAQ come from the germline V gene (reference sequence). The CDR3 loop is CASSFDTGENQPQHF. The CDR3 DNA sequence: TGTGCCAGCAGCTTTGATACAGGGGAGAATCAGCCCCAGCATTTT.

The sample holds a few counts of this clone. Other nucleotide sequences in the sample specify the same CDR3. This rearrangement joins TRBV7-3 to TRBJ2-1; 8 bases fit TRBD2. Germline V CDR1 and CDR2: SGHTA, FQGTGA. The ends lost 4 bases at V and 0 bases at J; junction bases unmatched: 5. The CDR3 runs 16 residues. For the CDR3, the DNA is TGTGCCAGCAGCTCCACCGGGACTAGCTCCTACAATGAGCAGTTCTTC. Protein product: CASSSTGTSSYNEQFF.

The rearrangement uses TRBV7-2 and TRBJ1-1; D is uncertain. The CDR3 has 12 residues. The germline gives CDR1 SGHTA, CDR2 FQGNSA. Trimming pared 5 bases from V and 6 bases from J, leaving 10 bases between. CDR3 region: CASSPRGAEAFF. The CDR3 nucleotides read TGTGCCAGCAGCCCGCGGGGAGCTGAAGCTTTCTTT. Complete variable domain (other parts from reference TRBV7-2 and TRBJ1-1): GAGVSQSPSNKVTEKGKDVELRCDPISGHTALYWYRQSLGQGLEFLIYFQGNSAPDKSGLPSDRFSAERTGGSVSTLTIQRTQQEDSAVYLCASSPRGAEAFFGQGTRLTVV.

The genes are TRBV14 and TRBJ2-1; D perhaps matches TRBD2 (6 bases). The germline CDR1 and CDR2 sequences are SGHDN and FVKESK. There are 16 residues in the CDR3. V was trimmed by 0 bases and J by 8 bases, leaving 17 bases between them. The CDR3 DNA reads as TGTGCCAGCAGCCAAGAGGGACTGACACCTACCGATGAGCAGTTCTTC. Translating it yields CASSQEGLTPTDEQFF.

This chain uses TRBV5-6 with TRBJ2-3; the match to TRBD1 covers 10 bases. The length of the CDR3 is 17 residues. The trim removed 3 bases at V and 2 bases at J, leaving 9 bases unmatched. In germline, CDR1 is SGHDT, CDR2 YYEEEE. The chain's CDR3 is CASSYFGQGGSTDTQYF. Written as DNA, the CDR3 is TGTGCCAGCAGCTACTTCGGACAGGGGGGATCCACAGATACGCAGTATTTT.

There are a few counts of this clone. This rearrangement joins TRBV2 to TRBJ1-4; 8 bases align to TRBD1. Germline CDR1 is SNHLY and CDR2 is FYNNEI. CDR3 length equals 14 residues. V dropped 7 bases and J dropped 6; count of bases not matched to a gene: 7. The CDR3 DNA reads as TGTGCCAGCACACCGGGACAGGAATATGAAAAACTGTTTTTT. This codes for CASTPGQEYEKLFF. Full variable domain (remainder filled in from reference TRBV2 and TRBJ1-4): EPEVTQTPSHQVTQMGQEVILRCVPISNHLYFYWYRQILGQKVEFLVSFYNNEISEKSEIFDDQFSVERPDGSNFTLKIRSTKLEDSAMYFCASTPGQEYEKLFFGSGTQLSVL.

The chain recombines TRBV5-4 with TRBJ2-7; D unresolved. This CDR3 is 15 amino acids long. Germline CDR1 and CDR2: SGHNT and YYREEE (reference sequence). Trimming shortened V by 0 bases and J by 2 bases, and 12 bases separated the two germline ends. CDR3 sequence (DNA): TGTGCCAGCAGCTTGGAGCCCCAGGCCACCTACGAGCAGTACGTC. Its protein is CASSLEPQATYEQYV.

V usage is TRBV19 and J usage is TRBJ1-3, with D unclear. V gave up 5 bases and J gave up 2 bases, with 10 bases separating them. The germline gives CDR1 LNHDA, CDR2 SQIVND (reference sequence). The CDR3 has 14 residues. The CDR3 bases are TGTGCCAGTAGTCACCGGGAGCCTGGAAACACCATATATTTT. This translates into CASSHREPGNTIYF.

J is TRBJ1-1 and V is TRBV21-1. TRBV21-1 is listed as a pseudogene. There are 16 residues in the CDR3. The CDR3 bases are TGTGCCAGCAGTCGCGTTATAGCTACAATTCGCACTGAAGCTTTCTTT. It translates to CASSRVIATIRTEAFF.

Written as DNA, the CDR3 is TGTGCCAGCCACCCTAGCGGGGGGGTTACAGATACGCAGTATTTT. This codes for CASHPSGGVTDTQYF. The J gene is TRBJ2-3, the V gene TRBV10-3; 12 positions agree with TRBD2. The CDR3 is made up of 15 amino acids. Looked up from germline, CDR1 is ENHRY and CDR2 is SYGVKD. V gave up 10 bases and J gave up 3 bases; unmatched junction bases: 8.

This clone was seen a single time. The gene calls are TRBV2 and TRBJ2-5, with TRBD2 matching 15 bases. V trimming: 4 bases; J trimming: 5 bases; junction bases outside the gene matches: 2. From germline, CDR1 is SNHLY and CDR2 FYNNEI. The CDR3 spans 15 residues. The CDR3 coding sequence is TGTGCCAGCAGTGCTGGGACTAGCGGGGGGGAGACCCAGTACTTC. It translates to CASSAGTSGGETQYF.

The gene calls are TRBV4-1 and TRBJ1-1, with D maybe TRBD1 (6 bases). Trimming took 0 bases from V and 3 from J, leaving 17 bases between them. Germline lookup yields CDR1 MGHRA and CDR2 YSYEKL. This CDR3 region has 17 residues. The CDR3, as DNA: TGCGCCAGCAGCCAAGACAGGGGCCTCGGGGCCCACACTGAAGCTTTCTTT. Translation gives CASSQDRGLGAHTEAFF.

The V call is TRBV6-1, the J call TRBJ2-7; 8 bases fit TRBD1. The J segment lost 1 base and the V segment lost 1 base, leaving 3 bases of the junction unmatched. The germline CDR1 and CDR2 sequences are MNHNS and SASEGT. CDR3 length equals 15 residues. CDR3 sequence (DNA): TGTGCCAGCAGTGAAGGACAGGGGTGGTCCTACGAGCAGTACGTC. Translated, it gives CASSEGQGWSYEQYV.

V and J are TRBV5-1 and TRBJ2-7; 8 bases are shared with TRBD1. V dropped 0 bases and J dropped 1; count of bases not matched to a gene: 3. Germline V gene lookup returns CDR1 SGHRS and CDR2 YFSETQ. This CDR3 region has 15 residues. The chain's CDR3 is CASSLGDRPSYEQYF. The DNA of the CDR3 is TGCGCCAGCAGCTTGGGGGACAGGCCTTCCTACGAGCAGTACTTC.

The chain employs TRBV28 and TRBJ1-3; 11 bases map to TRBD1. V shed 6 bases and J 3 bases; nucleotides not matched to a gene: 10. CDR1 and CDR2 (germline): MDHEN, SYDVKM. The CDR3 runs to 17 residues. Here the CDR3 reads CASSLIGQGAIGNTIYF. DNA for the CDR3: TGTGCCAGCAGCCTAATCGGACAGGGGGCTATTGGAAACACCATATATTTT.

This clone was counted only a few times. The gene calls are TRBV7-2 and TRBJ2-7, with 7 bases fitting TRBD1. Germline V gives CDR1 SGHTA, CDR2 FQGNSA. The CDR3 extends over 13 amino acids. V lost 5 bases and J lost 4; bases outside the gene matches: 5. Here the CDR3 reads CASSPYRGYEQYV. The DNA for the CDR3 is TGTGCCAGCAGCCCGTACAGGGGTTACGAGCAGTACGTC.